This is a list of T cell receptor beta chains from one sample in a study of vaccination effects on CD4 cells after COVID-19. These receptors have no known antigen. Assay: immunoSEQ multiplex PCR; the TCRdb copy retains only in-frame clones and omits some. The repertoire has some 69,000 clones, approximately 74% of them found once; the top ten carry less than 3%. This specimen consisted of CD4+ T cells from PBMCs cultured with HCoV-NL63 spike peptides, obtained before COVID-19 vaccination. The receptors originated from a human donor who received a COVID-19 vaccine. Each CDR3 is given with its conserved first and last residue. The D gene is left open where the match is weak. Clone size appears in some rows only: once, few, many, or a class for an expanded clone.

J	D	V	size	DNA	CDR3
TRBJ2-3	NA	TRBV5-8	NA	TGTGCCAGCCCCGTGTGGCCAGACACAAGCACAGATACGCAGTATTTT	CASPVWPDTSTDTQYF
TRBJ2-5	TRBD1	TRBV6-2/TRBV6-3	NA	TGTGCCAGCAGTTGGGGGACAGTAAGGATGGAGACCCAGTACTTC	CASSWGTVRMETQYF
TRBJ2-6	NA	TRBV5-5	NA	TGTGCCAGCAGCTTGCAGGGGAACTCTGGGGCCAACGTCCTGACTTTC	CASSLQGNSGANVLTF
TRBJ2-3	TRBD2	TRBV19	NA	TGTGCCAGTAGTATAGGACTAGCGGGGGGGCCTCCCACAGATACGCAGTATTTT	CASSIGLAGGPPTDTQYF
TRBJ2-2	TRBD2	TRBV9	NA	TGTGCCAGCAGCGTAGATAATAGCGGGGGCACCGGGGAGCTGTTTTTT	CASSVDNSGGTGELFF
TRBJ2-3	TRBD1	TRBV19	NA	TGTGCCAGTAGTATTAGGGACAGGGGGCCAGATACGCAGTATTTT	CASSIRDRGPDTQYF
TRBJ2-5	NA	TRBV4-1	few	TGCGCCAGCAGCCAAGCGTACACAGGGACGGAGGAGACCCAGTACTTC	CASSQAYTGTEETQYF
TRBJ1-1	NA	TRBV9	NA	TGTGCCAGCAGCGTAGGAGGGGGACACGGGAACACTGAAGCTTTCTTT	CASSVGGGHGNTEAFF
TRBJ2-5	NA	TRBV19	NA	TGTGCCAGTCGACTAACAGGCGGTAAAGAGACCCAGTACTTC	CASRLTGGKETQYF
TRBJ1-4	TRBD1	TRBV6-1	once	TGTGCCAGCAGTGAGAGACAGGGGGTGGCTAATGAAAAACTGTTTTTT	CASSERQGVANEKLFF
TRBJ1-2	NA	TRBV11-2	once	TGTGCCAGCAGCTTAGATAGGGGGTTCCCCTATGGCTACACCTTC	CASSLDRGFPYGYTF
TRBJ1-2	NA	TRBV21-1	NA	TGTGCCAGCAGCAAAGTAAGACCACATGGCTACACCTTC	CASSKVRPHGYTF
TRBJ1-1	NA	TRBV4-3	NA	TGCGCCAGCAGCCAAGACCGGCCGGGAGCCGGGACTGAAGCTTTCTTT	CASSQDRPGAGTEAFF
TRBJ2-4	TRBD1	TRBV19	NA	TGTGCCAGTAGTACATGGACAGGGCAAAACAAAAACATTCAGTACTTC	CASSTWTGQNKNIQYF
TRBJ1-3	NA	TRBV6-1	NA	TGTGCCAGCAGTGAGCTCAGTTCTGGAAACACCATATATTTT	CASSELSSGNTIYF
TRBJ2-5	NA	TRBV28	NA	TGTGCCAGCAGTTACGGACGAGGGGCCGCAAAAGAGACCCAGTACTTC	CASSYGRGAAKETQYF
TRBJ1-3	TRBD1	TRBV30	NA	TGTGCCTGGAGTAGAACAGGGGGAGTCGGAAACACCATATATTTT	CAWSRTGGVGNTIYF
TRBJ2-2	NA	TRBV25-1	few	TGTGCCAGCAGTGGGGCCGTCAGGGGTCAGTCCGGGGAGCTGTTTTTT	CASSGAVRGQSGELFF
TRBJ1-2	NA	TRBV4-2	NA	TGTGCCAGCAGCCAAGGGTGGCAGCTCCTCCGCGGCTACACCTTC	CASSQGWQLLRGYTF
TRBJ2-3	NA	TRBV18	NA	TGTGCCAGCTCACCAGGGGAAGGGGGGCGCACAGATACGCAGTATTTT	CASSPGEGGRTDTQYF
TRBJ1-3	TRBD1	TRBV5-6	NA	TGTGCCAGCAGCTTGAGGAACAGGGGTGGGTCTGGAAACACCATATATTTT	CASSLRNRGGSGNTIYF
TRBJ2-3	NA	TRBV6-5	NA	TGTGCCAGCAGTTACGTGGCTAGCACAGATACGCAGTATTTT	CASSYVASTDTQYF
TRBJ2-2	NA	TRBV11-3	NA	TGTGCCAGCAGCTTAAGCTACCGGGGGCAGAGCGGGGAGCTGTTTTTT	CASSLSYRGQSGELFF
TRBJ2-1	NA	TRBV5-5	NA	TGTGCCAGCAGCTCATTGACTAGCTCCTACAATGAGCAGTTCTTC	CASSSLTSSYNEQFF
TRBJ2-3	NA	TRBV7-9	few	TGTGCCAGCAGCTTATACAGCACAGATACGCAGTATTTT	CASSLYSTDTQYF
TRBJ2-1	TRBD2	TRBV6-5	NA	TGTGCCAGCAGGTACACCTCTAGCGGGTCAAATGAGCAGTTCTTC	CASRYTSSGSNEQFF
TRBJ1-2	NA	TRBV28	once	TGTGCCAGCAGGGACCCAGGTCGGGGCTACACCTTC	CASRDPGRGYTF
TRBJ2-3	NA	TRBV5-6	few	TGTGCCAGCAGCTTGAGTAGAAGCACAGATACGCAGTATTTT	CASSLSRSTDTQYF